This T cell receptor (beta chain) is drawn from a study of T cell repertoires in cytomegalovirus infection (dated by TCRdb to the late 2010s). Study-wide context: Donor HLA type was relevant to the analysis, because carriage of CMV infection together with the matching HLA type was indicated by public TCR beta signatures. Beyond this particular receptor, the publication reports: In both this cohort and an independent cohort of 352 donors, the cumulative frequency of public TCR beta family members distinguished carriers of CMV infection plus the relevant HLA type. In the ex vivo response, HLA-C-restricted CMV-specific TCR beta clonotypes were dominant, and in two of eight donors the single most frequent clonotype came from this HLA-C-restricted group.

The reads were generated on an Illumina HiSeq 1500. The public reads were run again by TCRdb, first through fastp at Q25 and then through MiXCR, and only productive beta chains were kept. Every distinct CDR3 protein forms one entry, paired with its most common genes and DNA. The sample table records some 180,000 distinct CDR3 sequences; about a sixth of these occur just once. The leading ten clones occupy less than 25% of the sample. On this clonotype: There is no known antigen for this receptor. No per-base quality is available; no much larger clone lies one base away.

From the cysteine up to the phenylalanine, the CDR3 has a length of 14 residues. The retained sequence is limited to the CDR3, 42 bases, with the frame set at the first base. Relative to germline, V is 7 bases shorter and J is 4 bases shorter, with 13 bases between their ends. Sequencing was carried out using CD8+ T cells from PBMCs. Recombination connected TRBV12-3 or TRBV12-4 to TRBJ2-2; the D segment cannot be called with confidence. This TCR was recovered from a human donor in good health (CMV status not recorded). Some clones in this sample may be carry-over from other donors' samples. The CDR3 reads CASNAGAGTGELFF. The nucleotide sequence reads TGTGCCAGCAACGCAGGTGCCGGCACCGGGGAGCTGTTTTTT.